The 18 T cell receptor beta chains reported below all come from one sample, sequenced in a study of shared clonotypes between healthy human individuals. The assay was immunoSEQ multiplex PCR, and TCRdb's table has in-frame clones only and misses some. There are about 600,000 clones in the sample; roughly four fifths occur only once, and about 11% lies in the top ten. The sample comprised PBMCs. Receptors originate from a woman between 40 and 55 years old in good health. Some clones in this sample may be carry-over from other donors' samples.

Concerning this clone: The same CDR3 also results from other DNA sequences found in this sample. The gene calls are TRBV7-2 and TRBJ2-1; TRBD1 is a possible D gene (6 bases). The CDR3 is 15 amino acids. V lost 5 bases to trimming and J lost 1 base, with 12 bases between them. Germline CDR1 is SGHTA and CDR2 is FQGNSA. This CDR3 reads CASSREGVSYNEQFF. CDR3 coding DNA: TGTGCCAGCAGCCGTGAGGGGGTTTCCTACAATGAGCAGTTCTTC.

CDR3 coding DNA: TGTGCCAGTGGGAAGGCTGGAGGGGCTACGAACACCGGGGAGCTGTTTTTT. Translating it yields CASGKAGGATNTGELFF. The chain combines TRBV11-3 with TRBJ2-2, with a weak D call TRBD2 (6 bases). The CDR3 loop spans 17 amino acids. V gave up 9 bases and J gave up 0 bases, with 20 bases separating them. Germline V lookup: CDR1 SGHNT, CDR2 YENEEA.

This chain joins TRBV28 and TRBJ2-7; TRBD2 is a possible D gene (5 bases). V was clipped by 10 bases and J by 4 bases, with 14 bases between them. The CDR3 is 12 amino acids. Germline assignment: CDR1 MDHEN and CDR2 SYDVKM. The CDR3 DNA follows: TGTGCCACCATGGACTCCAAATACGAGCAGTACTTC. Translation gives CATMDSKYEQYF. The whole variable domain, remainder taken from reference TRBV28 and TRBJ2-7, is DVKVTQSSRYLVKRTGEKVFLECVQDMDHENMFWYRQDPGLGLRLIYFSYDVKMKEKGDIPEGYSVSREKKERFSLILESASTNQTSMYLCATMDSKYEQYFGPGTRLTVT.

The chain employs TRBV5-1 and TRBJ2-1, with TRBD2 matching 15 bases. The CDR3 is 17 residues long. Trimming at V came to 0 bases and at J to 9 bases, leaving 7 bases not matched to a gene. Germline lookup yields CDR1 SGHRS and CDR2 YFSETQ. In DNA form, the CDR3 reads TGCGCCAGCAGCTTGGGGGGACTAGCGGGAGGAGGGTTTGAGCAGTTCTTC. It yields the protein CASSLGGLAGGGFEQFF.

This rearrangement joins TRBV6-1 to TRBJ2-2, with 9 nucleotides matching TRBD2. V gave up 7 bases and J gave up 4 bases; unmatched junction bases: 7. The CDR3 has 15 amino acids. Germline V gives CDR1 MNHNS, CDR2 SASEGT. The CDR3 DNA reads TGTGCCAGCATGGTGGTAGCGGGAGTCACCGGGGAGCTGTTTTTT. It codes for CASMVVAGVTGELFF.

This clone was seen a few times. CDR3: CASTGHNSGNTIYF. As DNA, the CDR3 is TGTGCCAGCACGGGGCATAACTCTGGAAACACCATATATTTT. The V and J genes are TRBV6-5 and TRBJ1-3, with TRBD1 as a possible D gene (5 bases). The CDR3 contains 14 residues. V gave up 7 bases and J gave up 0 bases, with 10 bases separating them. CDR1 is MNHEY, CDR2 SVGAGI, per germline.

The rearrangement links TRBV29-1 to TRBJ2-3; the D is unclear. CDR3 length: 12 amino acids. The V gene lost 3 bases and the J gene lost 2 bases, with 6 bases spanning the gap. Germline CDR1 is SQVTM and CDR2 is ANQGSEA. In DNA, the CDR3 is TGCAGCGTTGACCAATCCACAGATACGCAGTATTTT. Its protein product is CSVDQSTDTQYF.

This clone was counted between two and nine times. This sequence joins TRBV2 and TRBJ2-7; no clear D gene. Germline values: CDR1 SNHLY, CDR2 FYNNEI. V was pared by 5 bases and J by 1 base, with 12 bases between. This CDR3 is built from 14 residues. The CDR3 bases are TGTGCCAGCAGTCTAAAGGAGACTTCCTACGAGCAGTACTTC. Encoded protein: CASSLKETSYEQYF.

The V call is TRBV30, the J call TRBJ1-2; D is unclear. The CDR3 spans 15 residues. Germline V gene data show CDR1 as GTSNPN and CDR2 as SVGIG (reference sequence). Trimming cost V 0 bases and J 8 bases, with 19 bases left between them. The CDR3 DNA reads TGTGCCTGGAGTGTCCTGGTGGGGTCGCCTGGGGGCTACACCTTC. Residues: CAWSVLVGSPGGYTF.

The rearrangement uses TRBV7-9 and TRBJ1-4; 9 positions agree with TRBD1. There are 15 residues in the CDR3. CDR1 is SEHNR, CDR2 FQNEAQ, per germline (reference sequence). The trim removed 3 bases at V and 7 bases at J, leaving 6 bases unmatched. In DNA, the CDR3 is TGTGCCAGCAGCTTTGGCGACAGGGGGGGTGAAAAACTGTTTTTT. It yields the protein CASSFGDRGGEKLFF.

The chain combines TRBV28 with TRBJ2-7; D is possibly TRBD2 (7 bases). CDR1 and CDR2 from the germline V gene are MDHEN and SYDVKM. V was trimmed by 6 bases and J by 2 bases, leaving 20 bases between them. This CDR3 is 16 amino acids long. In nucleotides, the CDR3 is TGTGCCAGCAGATTCCTAAAGGGGGGGCCGACCTACGAGCAGTACTTC. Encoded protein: CASRFLKGGPTYEQYF.

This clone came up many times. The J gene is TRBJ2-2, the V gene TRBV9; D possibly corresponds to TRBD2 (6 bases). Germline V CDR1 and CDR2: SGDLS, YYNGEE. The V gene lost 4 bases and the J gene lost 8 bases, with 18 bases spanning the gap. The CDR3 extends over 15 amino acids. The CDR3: CASSPGTYQRGELFF. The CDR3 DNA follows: TGTGCCAGCAGCCCTGGGACTTACCAACGAGGGGAGCTGTTTTTT.

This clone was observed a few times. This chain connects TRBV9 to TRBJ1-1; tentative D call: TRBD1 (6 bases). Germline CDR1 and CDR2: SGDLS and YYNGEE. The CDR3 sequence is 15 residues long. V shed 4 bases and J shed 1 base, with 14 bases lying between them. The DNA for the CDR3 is TGTGCCAGCAGCCTAGGGGGGGGCTGGAACACTGAAGCTTTCTTT. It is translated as CASSLGGGWNTEAFF.

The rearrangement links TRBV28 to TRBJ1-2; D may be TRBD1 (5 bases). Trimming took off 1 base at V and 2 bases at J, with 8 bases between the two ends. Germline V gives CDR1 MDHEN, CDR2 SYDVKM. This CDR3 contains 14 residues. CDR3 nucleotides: TGTGCCAGCAGTTTATTTGGGACGAACTATGGCTACACCTTC. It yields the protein CASSLFGTNYGYTF.

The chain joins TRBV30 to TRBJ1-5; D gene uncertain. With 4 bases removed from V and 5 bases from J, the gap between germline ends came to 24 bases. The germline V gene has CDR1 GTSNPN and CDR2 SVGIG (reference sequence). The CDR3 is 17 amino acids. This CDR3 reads CAWTLAGGVNGDQPQHF. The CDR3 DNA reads TGTGCCTGGACCCTTGCCGGAGGAGTGAATGGGGATCAGCCCCAGCATTTT.

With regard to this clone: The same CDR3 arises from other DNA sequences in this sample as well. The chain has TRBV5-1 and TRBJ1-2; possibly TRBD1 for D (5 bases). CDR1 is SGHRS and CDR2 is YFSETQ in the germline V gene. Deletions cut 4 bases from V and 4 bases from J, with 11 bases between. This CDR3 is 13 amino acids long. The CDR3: CASSPGLSYGYTF. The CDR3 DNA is TGCGCCAGCAGCCCGGGACTGAGCTATGGCTACACCTTC.

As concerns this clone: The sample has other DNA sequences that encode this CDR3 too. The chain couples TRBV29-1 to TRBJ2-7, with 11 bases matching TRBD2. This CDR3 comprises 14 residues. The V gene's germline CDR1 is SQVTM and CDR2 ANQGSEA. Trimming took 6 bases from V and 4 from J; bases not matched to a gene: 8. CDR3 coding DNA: TGCAGCGTGGGGTTAGCGGGAGGGCCGTACGAGCAGTACTTC. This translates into CSVGLAGGPYEQYF.

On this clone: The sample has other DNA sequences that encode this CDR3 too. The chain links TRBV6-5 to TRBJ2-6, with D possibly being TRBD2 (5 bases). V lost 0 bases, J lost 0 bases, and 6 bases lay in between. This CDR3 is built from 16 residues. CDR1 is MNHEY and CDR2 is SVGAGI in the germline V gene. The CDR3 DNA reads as TGTGCCAGCAGTTACTCGAGCGGCTCTGGGGCCAACGTCCTGACTTTC. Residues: CASSYSSGSGANVLTF.